This T cell receptor beta chain was captured in a study of CD8+CD57+ T cells in acquired aplastic anemia. Germline V CDR1 and CDR2: MNHNS, SASEGT. This CDR3 is built from 13 residues. V was shortened by 5 bases and J by 5 bases, with 12 bases between the two germline ends. With respect to this clonotype: Its matching antigen is unknown.

Researchers used genomic DNA as the template to profile TCR beta VDJ and CDR3. TCRdb used MiXCR to reprocess the reads, holding one entry per CDR3 protein. The table lists about 170,000 distinct CDR3 sequences, 55% to 75% of them singletons, with 45% in the top ten. General study findings and limits: Any difference that existed in CD8+ Simpson's diversity between patients and controls was not significant. Patients and controls shared twenty-nine CD8+ CDR3 sequences.

The receptor comes from a human donor in good health. The source material was sorted CD4+, CD8+, or CD8+CD57+ T cells (not recorded which) from PBMCs. The chain carries TRBV6-1 and TRBJ1-2; D gene uncertain. CDR3 DNA: TGTGCCAGCAGTCGACTGAGTGGGTATGGCTACACCTTC. This gives the protein CASSRLSGYGYTF.